The clone carrying this T cell receptor (beta chain) was seen repeatedly, ten times or more. The target antigen is unknown. The germline CDR1 and CDR2 sequences are SGHRS and YFSETQ. V was trimmed by 3 bases and J by 7 bases, leaving 14 bases between them. This CDR3 comprises 14 residues. This specimen belongs to a study of T cells in Graves' hyperthyroidism and ophthalmopathy. Researchers took RNA transcripts and amplified the TCR beta CDR3 regions from them. TCR CDR3 underwent first-round RT-PCR with the HTBI primer set. From the multiplex PCR reads, TCRdb called clonotypes with MiXCR, one entry per CDR3 protein. The sample has 480,000 or so distinct CDR3 sequences, 46% seen once; the top ten hold 44%. General study findings and limits: For ophthalmopathy, model prediction preceded onset by a median 6.5 months. Blood also showed most of the thyroid clonotypes that were expanded above 0.001. From stable hyperthyroidism, ophthalmopathy was separated by a 13 V-J model.

Sequencing input: peripheral blood or thyroid tissue (not recorded which). The chain is built from TRBV5-1 and TRBJ1-5, with D possibly TRBD1 on 6 matching bases. The receptor was isolated from an adult woman with Graves' disease, either hyperthyroidism or ophthalmopathy (not recorded which). CDR3 DNA sequence: TGCGCCAGCAGCTCTGGGGGGCCCGGGCAGCCCCAGCATTTT. It is translated as CASSSGGPGQPQHF. The full variable domain, completed using reference TRBV5-1 and TRBJ1-5, is KAGVTQTPRYLIKTRGQQVTLSCSPISGHRSVSWYQQTPGQGLQFLFEYFSETQRNKGNFPGRFSGRQFSNSRSEMNVSTLELGDSALYLCASSSGGPGQPQHFGDGTRLSIL.